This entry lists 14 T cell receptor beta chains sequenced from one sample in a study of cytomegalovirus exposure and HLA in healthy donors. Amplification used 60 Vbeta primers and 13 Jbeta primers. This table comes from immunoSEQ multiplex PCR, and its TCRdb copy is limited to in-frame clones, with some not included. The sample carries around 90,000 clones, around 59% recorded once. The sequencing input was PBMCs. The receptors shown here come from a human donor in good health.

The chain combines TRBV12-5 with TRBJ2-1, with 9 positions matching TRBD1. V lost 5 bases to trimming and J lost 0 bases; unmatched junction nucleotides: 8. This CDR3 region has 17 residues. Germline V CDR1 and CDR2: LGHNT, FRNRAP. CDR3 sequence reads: CASGQTGGGGSYNEQFF. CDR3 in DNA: TGTGCTAGTGGTCAAACAGGGGGCGGAGGCTCCTACAATGAGCAGTTCTTC.

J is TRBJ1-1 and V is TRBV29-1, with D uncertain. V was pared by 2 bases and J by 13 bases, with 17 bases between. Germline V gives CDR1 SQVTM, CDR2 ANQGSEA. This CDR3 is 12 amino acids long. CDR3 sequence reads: CSVEFGGGLGFF. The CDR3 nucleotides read TGCAGCGTTGAATTCGGCGGAGGGCTAGGTTTCTTT.

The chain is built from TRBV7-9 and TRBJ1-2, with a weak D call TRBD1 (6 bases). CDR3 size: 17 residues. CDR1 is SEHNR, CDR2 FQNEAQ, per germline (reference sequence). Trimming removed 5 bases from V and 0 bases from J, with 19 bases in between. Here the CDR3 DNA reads TGTGCCAGCAGCGCCGTCCCAGGGGATAAACCTAACTATGGCTACACCTTC. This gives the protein CASSAVPGDKPNYGYTF. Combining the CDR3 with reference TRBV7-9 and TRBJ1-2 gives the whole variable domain DTGVSQNPRHKITKRGQNVTFRCDPISEHNRLYWYRQTLGQGPEFLTYFQNEAQLEKSRLLSDRFSAERPKGSFSTLEIQRTEQGDSAMYLCASSAVPGDKPNYGYTFGSGTRLTVV.

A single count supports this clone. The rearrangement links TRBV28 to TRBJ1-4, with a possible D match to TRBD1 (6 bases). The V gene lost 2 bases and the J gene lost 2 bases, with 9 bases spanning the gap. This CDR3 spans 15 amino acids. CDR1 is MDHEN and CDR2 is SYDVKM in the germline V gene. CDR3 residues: CASSLQGSTNEKLFF. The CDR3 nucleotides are TGTGCCAGCAGTTTACAGGGGTCTACTAATGAAAAACTGTTTTTT.

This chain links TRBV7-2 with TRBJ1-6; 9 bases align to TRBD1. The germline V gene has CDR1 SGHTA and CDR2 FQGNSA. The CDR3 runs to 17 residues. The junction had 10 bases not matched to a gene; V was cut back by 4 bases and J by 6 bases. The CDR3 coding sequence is TGTGCCAGCAGCTCCCCTACAGGGGGCGCGCGTAATTCACCCCTCCACTTT. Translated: CASSSPTGGARNSPLHF. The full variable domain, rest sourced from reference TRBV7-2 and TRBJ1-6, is GAGVSQSPSNKVTEKGKDVELRCDPISGHTALYWYRQSLGQGLEFLIYFQGNSAPDKSGLPSDRFSAERTGGSVSTLTIQRTQQEDSAVYLCASSSPTGGARNSPLHFGNGTRLTVT.

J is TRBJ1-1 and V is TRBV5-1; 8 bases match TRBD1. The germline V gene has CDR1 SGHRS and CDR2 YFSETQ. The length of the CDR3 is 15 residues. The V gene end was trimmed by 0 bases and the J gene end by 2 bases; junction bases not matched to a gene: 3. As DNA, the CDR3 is TGCGCCAGCAGCTTGGTTGGACAGGGAAACACTGAAGCTTTCTTT. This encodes CASSLVGQGNTEAFF.

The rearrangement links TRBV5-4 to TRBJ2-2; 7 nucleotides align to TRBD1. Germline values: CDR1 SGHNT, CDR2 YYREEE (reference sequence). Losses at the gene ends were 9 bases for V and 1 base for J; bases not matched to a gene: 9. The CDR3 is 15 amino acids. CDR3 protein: CATSEGARNTGELFF. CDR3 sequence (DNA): TGTGCCACTAGTGAGGGGGCTAGGAACACCGGGGAGCTGTTTTTT. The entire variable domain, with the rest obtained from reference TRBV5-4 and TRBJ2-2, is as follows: ETGVTQSPTHLIKTRGQQVTLRCSSQSGHNTVSWYQQALGQGPQFIFQYYREEENGRGNFPPRFSGLQFPNYSSELNVNALELDDSALYLCATSEGARNTGELFFGEGSRLTVL.

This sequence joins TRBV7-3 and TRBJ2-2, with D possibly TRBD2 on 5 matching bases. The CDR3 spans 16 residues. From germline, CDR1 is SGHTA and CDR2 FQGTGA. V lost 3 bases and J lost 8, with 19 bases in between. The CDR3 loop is CASSFGSGLEGGELFF. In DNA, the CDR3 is TGTGCCAGCAGCTTCGGGTCAGGACTTGAGGGAGGGGAGCTGTTTTTT.

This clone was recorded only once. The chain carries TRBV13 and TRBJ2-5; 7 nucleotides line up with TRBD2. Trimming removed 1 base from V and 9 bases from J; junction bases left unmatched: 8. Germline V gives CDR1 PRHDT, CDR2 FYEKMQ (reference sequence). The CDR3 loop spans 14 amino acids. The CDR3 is CASSLAAVGGAQYF. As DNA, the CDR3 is TGTGCCAGCAGCTTAGCCGCAGTGGGGGGGGCCCAGTACTTC.

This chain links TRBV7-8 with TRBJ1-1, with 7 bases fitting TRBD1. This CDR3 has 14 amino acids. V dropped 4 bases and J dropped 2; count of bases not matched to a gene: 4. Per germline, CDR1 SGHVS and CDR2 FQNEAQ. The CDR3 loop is CASSSDRANTEAFF. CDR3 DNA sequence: TGTGCCAGCAGCTCCGACAGGGCAAACACTGAAGCTTTCTTT.

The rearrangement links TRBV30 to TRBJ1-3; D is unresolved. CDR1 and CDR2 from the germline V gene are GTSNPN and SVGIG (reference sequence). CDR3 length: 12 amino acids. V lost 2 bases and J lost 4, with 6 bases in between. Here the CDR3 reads CAWSQQGNTIYF. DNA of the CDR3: TGTGCCTGGAGTCAACAGGGAAACACCATATATTTT.

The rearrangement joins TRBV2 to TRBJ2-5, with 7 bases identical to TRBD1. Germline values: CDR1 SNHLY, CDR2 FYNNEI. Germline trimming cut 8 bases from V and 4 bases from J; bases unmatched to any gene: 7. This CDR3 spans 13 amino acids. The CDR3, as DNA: TGTGCCAGCCTACGAGGGGGCGTAGAGACCCAGTACTTC. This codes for CASLRGGVETQYF.

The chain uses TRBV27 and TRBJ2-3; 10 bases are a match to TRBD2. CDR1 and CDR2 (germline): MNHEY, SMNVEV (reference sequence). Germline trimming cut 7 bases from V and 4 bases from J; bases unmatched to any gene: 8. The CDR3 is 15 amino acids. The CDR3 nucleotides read TGTGCCAGCATGTGGAGCGGGGGGGCCTCAGATACGCAGTATTTT. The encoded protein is CASMWSGGASDTQYF.

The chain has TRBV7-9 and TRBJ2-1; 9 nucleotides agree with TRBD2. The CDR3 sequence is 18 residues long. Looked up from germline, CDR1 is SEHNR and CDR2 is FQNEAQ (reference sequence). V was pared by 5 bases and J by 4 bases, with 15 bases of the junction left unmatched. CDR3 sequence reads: CASSGRTAWTSEYNEQFF. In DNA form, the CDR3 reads TGTGCCAGCAGCGGAAGAACGGCTTGGACTAGCGAGTACAATGAGCAGTTCTTC.